These T cell receptor beta chains were read from a single sample in a study of cytomegalovirus exposure and HLA in healthy donors. Sequenced by immunoSEQ multiplex PCR; TCRdb stores in-frame clones only, minus some. The sample shows about 140,000 clones, 70% to 90% of them seen only once. Sequencing used PBMCs. These receptors were collected from a man younger than 30 in good health and CMV-seropositive. The CDR3 runs from the conserved cysteine through the conserved F or W. Fields, in order: CDR3 DNA, CDR3 protein, V gene, D gene, clone size, J gene. D genes are given only for firm matches. Only some rows state a clone size, as once, few, many or a class for expanded clones.

cdr3_nt: TGTGCCAGCAGTGTTAGCCCCCTCCAAGAGACCCAGTACTTC
cdr3_aa: CASSVSPLQETQYF
v_call: TRBV6-1
d_call: -
clone_size: -
j_call: TRBJ2-5

cdr3_nt: TGTGCCAGCAGTATAAAGAGGACTAGCGGGAACACCGGGGAGCTGTTTTTT
cdr3_aa: CASSIKRTSGNTGELFF
v_call: TRBV2
d_call: TRBD2
clone_size: -
j_call: TRBJ2-2

cdr3_nt: TGTGCCAGCAGTTTAAACCCGACAGGGGGCTATGGCTACACCTTC
cdr3_aa: CASSLNPTGGYGYTF
v_call: TRBV6-4
d_call: TRBD1
clone_size: -
j_call: TRBJ1-2

cdr3_nt: TGCGCAACTGGGCGGGGGACAAACACTGAAGCTTTCTTT
cdr3_aa: CATGRGTNTEAFF
v_call: TRBV9
d_call: -
clone_size: -
j_call: TRBJ1-1

cdr3_nt: TGTGCCAGCAGCTTAGGGGCAGGGACACCCCTCCACTTT
cdr3_aa: CASSLGAGTPLHF
v_call: TRBV7-9
d_call: -
clone_size: -
j_call: TRBJ1-6

cdr3_nt: TGCAGCGTTGAAGGGACAGGGCTGAAGACCCAGTACTTC
cdr3_aa: CSVEGTGLKTQYF
v_call: TRBV29-1
d_call: TRBD1
clone_size: -
j_call: TRBJ2-5

cdr3_nt: TGCGCCAGCAGAAGACCGGGACAGGGGAACACTGAAGCTTTCTTT
cdr3_aa: CASRRPGQGNTEAFF
v_call: TRBV4-1
d_call: TRBD1
clone_size: -
j_call: TRBJ1-1

cdr3_nt: TGTGCCAGTAGTATGCGTACCGGGACTAGCGGTACCTACGAGCAGTACTTC
cdr3_aa: CASSMRTGTSGTYEQYF
v_call: TRBV19
d_call: TRBD2
clone_size: -
j_call: TRBJ2-7

cdr3_nt: TGTGCCAGCAGCCACAGCCGGGGGGGGAATGAGCAGTTCTTC
cdr3_aa: CASSHSRGGNEQFF
v_call: TRBV7-8
d_call: TRBD2
clone_size: -
j_call: TRBJ2-1

cdr3_nt: TGCGCCAGTCAGCAGGGGGCGCGCTACGAGCAGTACTTC
cdr3_aa: CASQQGARYEQYF
v_call: TRBV5-1
d_call: TRBD1
clone_size: -
j_call: TRBJ2-7

cdr3_nt: TGTGCCAGCAGCTTAACACTAGTATCCAATGAGCAGTTCTTC
cdr3_aa: CASSLTLVSNEQFF
v_call: TRBV11-2
d_call: -
clone_size: once
j_call: TRBJ2-1

cdr3_nt: TGCGCCAGCAGCTTGGGGGACAGTAACTATGGCTACACCTTC
cdr3_aa: CASSLGDSNYGYTF
v_call: TRBV5-1
d_call: TRBD1
clone_size: few
j_call: TRBJ1-2

cdr3_nt: TGTGCCACCAGCAGACGTCCGGGACAGGGATCCTACGAGCAGTACTTC
cdr3_aa: CATSRRPGQGSYEQYF
v_call: TRBV15
d_call: TRBD1
clone_size: -
j_call: TRBJ2-7

cdr3_nt: TGTGCCAGCAGTCCCCGTCCTCTAACCGGGGAGCTGTTTTTT
cdr3_aa: CASSPRPLTGELFF
v_call: TRBV27
d_call: -
clone_size: -
j_call: TRBJ2-2

cdr3_nt: TGTGCCGCCCAGACAGGGTGGGGAAACACCATATATTTT
cdr3_aa: CAAQTGWGNTIYF
v_call: TRBV19
d_call: TRBD1
clone_size: -
j_call: TRBJ1-3